Sequencing of this T cell receptor beta chain was carried out in a study of neurological immune-mediated disorders. This clonotype was found many times. TCRdb fed the 5' RACE reads into MiXCR, producing one record per CDR3 protein. This sample has roughly 120,000 distinct CDR3 sequences; roughly 3.1% occur once, and the top ten carry roughly 1.3%. The germline V gene has CDR1 SQVTM and CDR2 ANQGSEA. V lost 6 bases, J lost 2 bases, and 14 bases lay in between. This CDR3 has 13 amino acids. The chain couples TRBV29-1 to TRBJ2-7; D is perhaps TRBD1 or TRBD2 (5 bases each). Material for sequencing was PBMCs. The clonotype comes from a young woman with multiple sclerosis. The CDR3 coding sequence is TGCAGCGTGACCGGGACGGCCACCTACGAGCAGTACTTC. Its translation is CSVTGTATYEQYF.